Listed here is a single T cell receptor beta chain. Which antigen it targets is not known. Per-base quality was not reported, and no clone a single base away is much larger than it. Peripheral blood CD8+ and CD4+ T cells from healthy donors, Susac syndrome patients and multiple sclerosis patients were profiled using high-throughput TCR beta sequencing. Recently defined diagnostic criteria for definite or probable disease were met by the Susac syndrome patients. Bulk CD8+ and CD4+ T cells were purified magnetically by negative isolation, whereas CD8+ TEMRA cells were enriched by FACS. Blood was drawn into EDTA tubes, processed within 24 hours, and PBMCs were isolated by density gradient centrifugation. PBMCs intended for TCR sequencing were cryopreserved in liquid nitrogen and were subsequently thawed in a 37 degrees C water bath. A purity of at least 90% was achieved for sorted or isolated CD4+, CD8+ and CD8+ TEMRA cells.

CDR1 and CDR2 were assigned from the germline V gene (reference sequence) as LNHDA and SQIVND. The cysteine opens and the phenylalanine closes a CDR3 of 13 amino acids. The entry retains the CDR3 DNA only, 39 bases that are in frame from base 1. V is pared back by 3 bases and J by 4 bases, with 6 bases lying between the germline termini. The data stem from a study of CD8 T cells in Susac syndrome (dated by TCRdb to about 2019). General notes on the study: Among the Susac syndrome patients who were sequenced, clinically active disease was present in about 6 and clinical remission was observed in eight. At the time of blood withdrawal, Susac syndrome patients were either therapy-naive, taking corticosteroids (with some also receiving IVIg), or on IVIg alone. Repertoire sequencing was used to test whether CD8+ T cell activation and differentiation in Susac syndrome was antigen driven. CD8+ T cell repertoire clonality was compared between about a dozen healthy donors, approximately 14 Susac syndrome patients and approximately 16 multiple sclerosis patients.

RNA was extracted using the RNeasy kit, and roughly 0.45 to 1 ug of the RNA was reverse transcribed with random hexamers. TCR beta CDR3 regions were amplified with the immunoSEQ multiplex PCR assay covering 54 Vbeta and 13 Jbeta segments. PCR amplification bias was corrected by using a synthetic template baseline for primer optimization and computational correction. From the authors' description of their analysis: Reads were assigned to V, D and J genes according to IMGT and analyzed in immunoSEQ Analyzer, with only productive sequences retained. Clonality was computed as one minus Shannon entropy normalized by log2 of the number of productive unique sequences. For each patient and control, public and private clones were evaluated within the 100 most prevalent clones. Susac-specific clones were defined as absent from healthy and MS cohorts, over a thousand published viral clones and other ImmuneACCESS disease sequences. The public reads were reanalyzed by TCRdb: fastp trimming at Q25, MiXCR alignment, in-frame beta chains only. CDR3 protein duplicates are merged, each entry listing the most common genes and DNA. TCRdb, not the original authors, processed these V and J calls. The table for this sample lists approximately 190,000 distinct CDR3 sequences; over 90% of them were counted only once. The ten largest account for about 0.15% of the sample.

The research as a whole found: Clonal expansion was observed in Susac syndrome CD8+ repertoires, with the highest expansion in CD8+ TEMRA cells and greater expansion in clinically active than in remitting patients. Looking at Susac-specific public clones, the researchers identified roughly 17 in the total CD8+ repertoire and five or six in the CD8+ TEMRA repertoire. The TCR sequencing and HLA analysis was acknowledged to have included a relatively small number of individuals.

This sequence uses TRBV19 and TRBJ2-2; a tentative D call is TRBD2 (5 bases match). The source of this sequence is a human donor with Susac syndrome. Sequencing was done on a sample of CD8+ T cells from PBMCs. The nucleotides are TGTGCCAGTAGTATGGGGAGCACCGGGGAGCTGTTTTTT. Its product reads: CASSMGSTGELFF.